A single T cell receptor (beta chain) is shown here with its context. The sample originates from a study of long-term antiretroviral therapy in people with HIV. The trim removed 5 bases at V and 1 base at J, leaving 7 bases unmatched. Per the germline V gene, CDR1 is SGHAT and CDR2 is FQNNGV. This CDR3 contains 16 residues. With survey level as its setting, the immunoSEQ assay was v3.0. Clones were sequenced by immunoSEQ multiplex PCR, and TCRdb holds only the in-frame ones, with some missing. The repertoire consists of around 13,000 clones, with more than 65% occurring once and the leading ten covering roughly 7.2%. United States facilities provided treatment to all participants with HIV. Specimens held about 0.9-11 million cryopreserved PBMC prior to DNA extraction.

The material was unsorted PBMCs, obtained 0.4 years after starting antiretroviral therapy. The V and J genes are TRBV11-2 and TRBJ2-2, with 7 nucleotides matching TRBD1. The receptor was isolated from a man aged 25 to 45 with HIV. Here the CDR3 reads CASSVRDSGNTGELFF. CDR3 bases: TGTGCCAGCAGCGTCCGGGACAGCGGGAACACCGGGGAGCTGTTTTTT.